This TCR beta chain was recovered during a study of blood T cell repertoires in COVID-19. Participants reported their clinical history, and cohort assignment relied on those reports. Authors' analysis steps: How many nucleated cells were present was estimated from reference gene primer amplification. Profiling relied on immunoSEQ multiplex PCR, and the TCRdb table lists in-frame clones only, not all of them. Clone size and V and J calls were adopted from that table, with D and trimming inferred from the DNA. Of about 180,000 clones detected, 70% to 80% appear once; the ten largest clones hold 13% to 15%. Trimming removed 7 bases from V and 3 bases from J; junction bases left unmatched: 6. Germline V lookup: CDR1 MNHEY, CDR2 SMNVEV (reference sequence). The CDR3 is 14 amino acids.

This sequence joins TRBV27 and TRBJ2-1; 7 bases fit TRBD1. Input material: PBMCs or T cells enriched from blood (not recorded which). This sequence originates from a man in his 60s who had been exposed to COVID-19. CDR3 loop: CASTRDSFYNEQFF. CDR3 DNA: TGTGCCAGCACCCGGGACAGCTTCTACAATGAGCAGTTCTTC.